These T cell receptor beta chains were read from a single sample in a study of T cell changes during pregnancy in multiple sclerosis. Profiled with immunoSEQ multiplex PCR; TCRdb holds only in-frame clones, not every one. This table has around 71,000 clones, 92% appearing once. The specimen comprised peripheral blood, sampled after pregnancy. These TCRs come from a female donor with multiple sclerosis, enrolled in a pregnancy study. Each CDR3 is given with its conserved first and last residue. A D gene is named only where the DNA matches it firmly. Size tells how often a clone was seen (once, few, many) or the class of an expanded clone, and some rows leave it out.

>TRBV29-1|NA|NA|TRBJ2-3
CSVEGGDTQYF
TGCAGCGTTGAGGGGGGAGATACGCAGTATTTT
>TRBV18|NA|NA|TRBJ2-3
CASSPTGTSTDTQYF
TGTGCCAGCTCACCTACCGGGACAAGCACAGATACGCAGTATTTT
>TRBV10-2|TRBD1|NA|TRBJ2-7
CASGMNRGLSGEQYF
TGCGCCAGCGGGATGAACAGGGGGCTCTCGGGCGAGCAGTACTTC
>TRBV6-5|TRBD2|NA|TRBJ2-7
CASSYSFLAEYEQYF
TGTGCCAGCAGTTACTCTTTCCTAGCGGAGTACGAGCAGTACTTC
>TRBV5-1|NA|NA|TRBJ1-2
CASSLLGEGGYTF
TGCGCCAGCAGCTTGCTGGGCGAAGGCGGCTACACCTTC
>TRBV11-2|NA|once|TRBJ1-5
CASSFQSNQPQHF
TGTGCCAGCAGCTTTCAAAGCAATCAGCCCCAGCATTTT
>TRBV7-3|NA|NA|TRBJ2-2
CASSLTPDMTDTGELFF
TGTGCCAGCAGCTTAACCCCGGATATGACAGACACCGGGGAGCTGTTTTTT
>TRBV2|TRBD2|NA|TRBJ2-1
CASRTTSGRINEQFF
TGTGCCAGCAGAACGACTAGCGGGAGAATCAATGAGCAGTTCTTC
>TRBV19|NA|NA|TRBJ1-2
CASSRGGLNYGYTF
TGTGCCAGTTCCCGCGGGGGCCTTAACTATGGCTACACCTTC
>TRBV5-1|NA|NA|TRBJ2-1
CASSLEQAPREQFF
TGCGCCAGCAGCTTGGAACAGGCCCCCCGGGAGCAGTTCTTC
>TRBV6-1|NA|NA|TRBJ2-3
CASSESAGSTDTQYF
TGTGCCAGCAGTGAATCGGCAGGTAGCACAGATACGCAGTATTTT
>TRBV7-2|TRBD1|NA|TRBJ1-2
CASSHQGEDYGYTF
TGTGCCAGCAGCCACCAGGGGGAGGACTATGGCTACACCTTC
>TRBV5-1|NA|NA|TRBJ2-7
CASSLGQWLLDEQYF
TGCGCCAGCAGCTTGGGGCAGTGGCTCCTGGACGAGCAGTACTTC
>TRBV12-5|TRBD1|NA|TRBJ2-7
CASGLVGQGVDYEQYF
TGTGCTAGTGGTTTGGTGGGACAGGGGGTGGACTACGAGCAGTACTTC
>TRBV6-1|NA|NA|TRBJ1-1
CASSELRSIASEAFF
TGTGCCAGCAGTGAATTACGAAGTATAGCTAGTGAAGCTTTCTTT
>TRBV28|TRBD2|NA|TRBJ2-5
CASRGTTQETQYF
TGTGCCAGCAGGGGGACTACGCAAGAGACCCAGTACTTC
>TRBV19|TRBD1|NA|TRBJ2-7
CASSPGTGRYEQYF
TGTGCCAGTAGCCCCGGGACAGGGCGCTACGAGCAGTACTTC
>TRBV9|TRBD2|once|TRBJ2-1
CASSARPSGNSYNEQFF
TGTGCCAGCAGCGCTAGGCCTAGCGGGAACAGCTACAATGAGCAGTTCTTC
>TRBV4-1|TRBD1|NA|TRBJ2-4
CASSQPGQAKNIQYF
TGCGCCAGCAGCCAACCGGGACAGGCCAAAAACATTCAGTACTTC
>TRBV5-6|NA|NA|TRBJ2-2
CASSLAGYTGELFF
TGTGCCAGCAGCTTGGCAGGTTACACCGGGGAGCTGTTTTTT
>TRBV9|NA|NA|TRBJ2-6
CASSLGGGNSGANVLTF
TGTGCCAGTTCTTTAGGGGGAGGGAACTCTGGGGCCAACGTCCTGACTTTC
>TRBV27|NA|NA|TRBJ1-1
CASSAPWGQGNTEAFF
TGTGCCAGCAGTGCACCCTGGGGGCAGGGTAACACTGAAGCTTTCTTT
>TRBV11-2|NA|NA|TRBJ2-7
CASSFGMGGTYEQYF
TGTGCCAGCAGCTTCGGGATGGGAGGAACCTACGAGCAGTACTTC
>TRBV28|NA|NA|TRBJ2-7
CASSGGSAASYEQYF
TGTGCCAGCAGTGGGGGGTCTGCCGCCTCCTACGAGCAGTACTTC
>TRBV6-1|TRBD1|few|TRBJ2-5
CASSARSGQGFGETQYF
TGTGCCAGCAGTGCCCGATCGGGACAGGGGTTCGGAGAGACCCAGTACTTC
>TRBV6-6|TRBD1|NA|TRBJ1-2
CASRPGQGHGYTF
TGTGCCAGCAGACCCGGACAGGGTCATGGCTACACCTTC
>TRBV7-2|TRBD2|NA|TRBJ2-2
CASSPSVLAGRRGELFF
TGTGCCAGCAGCCCTAGCGTACTAGCGGGCCGTAGGGGGGAGCTGTTTTTT
>TRBV9|NA|once|TRBJ2-1
CASSVDNEQFF
TGTGCCAGCAGTGTCGACAATGAGCAGTTCTTC
>TRBV2|TRBD2|NA|TRBJ2-3
CASTPTGGLAGGTDTQYF
TGTGCCAGCACTCCCACGGGCGGACTAGCGGGGGGCACAGATACGCAGTATTTT
>TRBV14|TRBD2|NA|TRBJ2-1
CASSPLSGRAGNEQFF
TGTGCCAGCAGCCCTCTTAGCGGGAGGGCCGGGAATGAGCAGTTCTTC
>TRBV18|NA|NA|TRBJ1-2
CASSAGGYYGYTF
TGTGCCAGCTCTGCCGGCGGATACTATGGCTACACCTTC
>TRBV5-4|TRBD1|NA|TRBJ2-2
CASSLEGASGELFF
TGTGCCAGCAGCTTGGAGGGGGCATCCGGGGAGCTGTTTTTT
>TRBV19|NA|NA|TRBJ2-3
CASSTSPGAADTQYF
TGTGCCAGTAGTACCTCCCCAGGAGCGGCAGATACGCAGTATTTT
>TRBV29-1|NA|NA|TRBJ1-1
CSVRGLTTEAFF
TGCAGCGTTCGGGGTCTGACCACTGAAGCTTTCTTT
>TRBV7-9|NA|NA|TRBJ1-2
CASSFAVTPNYGYTF
TGTGCCAGCAGCTTCGCGGTAACCCCCAACTATGGCTACACCTTC
>TRBV4-3|NA|NA|TRBJ1-5
CASSQELGGAAQPQHF
TGCGCCAGCAGCCAAGAGTTGGGCGGGGCGGCTCAGCCCCAGCATTTT
>TRBV4-2|NA|NA|TRBJ1-4
CASSQGYSNANEKLFF
TGTGCCAGCAGCCAAGGTTACAGTAACGCTAATGAAAAACTGTTTTTT
>TRBV2|TRBD2|NA|TRBJ2-3
CASSPRTSGNTDTQYF
TGTGCCAGCAGTCCGAGGACTAGCGGAAACACAGATACGCAGTATTTT
>TRBV19|NA|NA|TRBJ1-3
CASSILSGNTIYF
TGTGCCAGTAGTATATTGAGCGGAAACACCATATATTTT
>TRBV28|TRBD1|NA|TRBJ1-2
CASSEGTGAVYGYTF
TGTGCCAGCAGTGAAGGGACAGGGGCGGTCTATGGCTACACCTTC
>TRBV7-6|NA|NA|TRBJ2-2
CASSFGASRDTGELFF
TGTGCCAGCAGCTTTGGCGCTAGCCGGGACACCGGGGAGCTGTTTTTT
>TRBV9|TRBD1|NA|TRBJ2-5
CASSVGTGKNQETQYF
TGTGCCAGCAGCGTTGGGACAGGGAAAAATCAAGAGACCCAGTACTTC
>TRBV7-9|TRBD2|NA|TRBJ2-5
CASSLTTSGSMQETQYF
TGTGCCAGCAGCTTGACGACTAGCGGGAGTATGCAGGAGACCCAGTACTTC
>TRBV7-2|TRBD2|NA|TRBJ2-7
CASSSTSGTYEQYF
TGTGCCAGCAGCTCGACTAGCGGGACATACGAGCAGTACTTC
>TRBV10-3|NA|NA|TRBJ1-2
CAVRGGQGDGYTF
TGTGCCGTCCGGGGGGGGCAGGGTGATGGCTACACCTTC